This is a list of T cell receptor beta chains from one sample in a study of human T cells and chemical hapten exposure. Using its own MiXCR run on the RACE reads, TCRdb lists one record per CDR3 protein. The sample comprises over 55,000 distinct CDR3 sequences, more than 8% of which are singletons, and around 10% rests with the top ten. The sequencing used whole blood, collected in connection with sensitization to the hapten diphenylcyclopropenone (DPC). All receptors derive from a man aged 40-49 years with alopecia areata. Some clones in this sample may be carry-over from other donors' samples. CDR3s include the opening cysteine and the closing phenylalanine or tryptophan. D genes are given only for firm matches. Clone size appears in some rows only: once, few, many, or a class for an expanded clone.

d_gene: -; j_gene: TRBJ2-3; abundance: few; v_gene: TRBV5-5; CDR3aa: CASSLRQIPTSTDTQYF; CDR3nt: TGTGCCAGCAGCTTGAGGCAGATTCCAACTAGCACAGATACGCAGTATTTT
d_gene: -; j_gene: TRBJ2-3; abundance: -; v_gene: TRBV7-9; CDR3aa: CASSSSKSTDTQYF; CDR3nt: TGTGCCAGCAGCTCTAGCAAAAGCACAGATACGCAGTATTTT
d_gene: TRBD2; j_gene: TRBJ2-3; abundance: -; v_gene: TRBV15; CDR3aa: CATSRALSGSQDTQYF; CDR3nt: TGTGCCACCAGCAGAGCCCTTAGCGGGAGCCAAGATACGCAGTATTTT
d_gene: TRBD2; j_gene: TRBJ2-1; abundance: -; v_gene: TRBV20-1; CDR3aa: CSAPGILAGGSYNEQFF; CDR3nt: TGCAGTGCTCCTGGGATTTTAGCGGGAGGGAGCTACAATGAGCAGTTCTTC
d_gene: -; j_gene: TRBJ1-1; abundance: many; v_gene: TRBV9; CDR3aa: CASSVGTGPTEAFF; CDR3nt: TGTGCCAGCAGCGTAGGGACTGGGCCCACTGAAGCTTTCTTT
d_gene: -; j_gene: TRBJ2-1; abundance: -; v_gene: TRBV28; CDR3aa: CASSPPGRGSVNEQFF; CDR3nt: TGTGCCAGCAGTCCCCCGGGCAGGGGAAGCGTCAATGAGCAGTTCTTC
d_gene: TRBD2; j_gene: TRBJ2-7; abundance: -; v_gene: TRBV5-5; CDR3aa: CASSLRTSGGDEQYF; CDR3nt: TGTGCCAGCAGCTTGCGGACTTCGGGAGGGGACGAGCAGTACTTC
d_gene: -; j_gene: TRBJ2-1; abundance: many; v_gene: TRBV5-1; CDR3aa: CASSLGQSSYNEQFF; CDR3nt: TGCGCCAGCAGCTTGGGACAGAGCTCCTACAATGAGCAGTTCTTC
d_gene: TRBD2; j_gene: TRBJ2-1; abundance: -; v_gene: TRBV7-7; CDR3aa: CASSLTPGTSYNEQFF; CDR3nt: TGTGCCAGCAGCTTAACCCCTGGGACTAGCTACAATGAGCAGTTCTTC
d_gene: -; j_gene: TRBJ1-3; abundance: few; v_gene: TRBV28; CDR3aa: CASSLNSGNTIYF; CDR3nt: TGTGCCAGCAGTCTGAACTCTGGAAACACCATATATTTT
d_gene: TRBD1; j_gene: TRBJ1-5; abundance: many; v_gene: TRBV7-2; CDR3aa: CASSLVGQGPYNQPQHF; CDR3nt: TGTGCCAGCAGCTTAGTGGGACAGGGACCATACAATCAGCCCCAGCATTTT
d_gene: -; j_gene: TRBJ2-1; abundance: -; v_gene: TRBV11-2; CDR3aa: CASSYTHFNHNEQFF; CDR3nt: TGTGCCAGCAGCTATACCCACTTCAATCACAATGAGCAGTTCTTC
d_gene: -; j_gene: TRBJ2-7; abundance: -; v_gene: TRBV7-6; CDR3aa: CASSNREGAYEQYF; CDR3nt: TGTGCCAGCAGCAACCGAGAGGGTGCCTACGAGCAGTACTTC
d_gene: TRBD1; j_gene: TRBJ2-7; abundance: -; v_gene: TRBV4-1; CDR3aa: CASSLKQGADPYEQYF; CDR3nt: TGCGCCAGCAGCCTTAAACAGGGGGCAGATCCCTACGAGCAGTACTTC
d_gene: TRBD2; j_gene: TRBJ2-1; abundance: many; v_gene: TRBV5-1; CDR3aa: CASSPRLAGGGNEQFF; CDR3nt: TGCGCCAGCAGCCCGAGGTTGGCGGGAGGGGGAAATGAGCAGTTCTTC
d_gene: -; j_gene: TRBJ2-2; abundance: many; v_gene: TRBV7-6; CDR3aa: CASSLGTGTGELFF; CDR3nt: TGTGCCAGCAGCTTGGGGACGGGCACCGGGGAGCTGTTTTTT
d_gene: -; j_gene: TRBJ1-5; abundance: few; v_gene: TRBV4-1; CDR3aa: CASSQVQGSDQPQHF; CDR3nt: TGCGCCAGCAGCCAGGTTCAGGGGTCCGATCAGCCCCAGCATTTT
d_gene: TRBD1; j_gene: TRBJ2-1; abundance: few; v_gene: TRBV29-1; CDR3aa: CSVQGANEQFF; CDR3nt: TGCAGCGTTCAGGGGGCCAATGAGCAGTTCTTC
d_gene: -; j_gene: TRBJ2-3; abundance: few; v_gene: TRBV9; CDR3aa: CASSSQGTDTQYF; CDR3nt: TGTGCCAGCAGCTCCCAGGGTACAGATACGCAGTATTTT
d_gene: -; j_gene: TRBJ1-2; abundance: few; v_gene: TRBV2; CDR3aa: CASSAPGVTF; CDR3nt: TGTGCCAGCAGTGCTCCAGGGGTGACCTTC
d_gene: -; j_gene: TRBJ2-3; abundance: -; v_gene: TRBV14; CDR3aa: CASSPDYTDTQYF; CDR3nt: TGTGCCAGCAGCCCGGACTACACAGATACGCAGTATTTT
d_gene: TRBD2; j_gene: TRBJ2-7; abundance: -; v_gene: TRBV7-2; CDR3aa: CASSLGTSGRAATYEQYF; CDR3nt: TGTGCCAGCAGCTTAGGGACTAGCGGGAGGGCCGCTACATACGAGCAGTACTTC
d_gene: -; j_gene: TRBJ2-7; abundance: few; v_gene: TRBV7-9; CDR3aa: CATQNGGSQYF; CDR3nt: TGTGCCACCCAAAACGGGGGCTCCCAGTACTTC
d_gene: -; j_gene: TRBJ2-4; abundance: few; v_gene: TRBV12-3/TRBV12-4; CDR3aa: CASNWRGRENIQYF; CDR3nt: TGTGCCAGCAATTGGCGGGGTAGGGAAAACATTCAGTACTTC
d_gene: -; j_gene: TRBJ2-7; abundance: medium-sized; v_gene: TRBV7-8; CDR3aa: CASSLGGLIYEQYF; CDR3nt: TGTGCCAGCAGCTTAGGAGGACTGATCTACGAGCAGTACTTC
d_gene: TRBD2; j_gene: TRBJ2-1; abundance: many; v_gene: TRBV7-3; CDR3aa: CASSPRPSGGNEQFF; CDR3nt: TGTGCCAGCAGCCCCAGGCCTAGCGGGGGCAATGAGCAGTTCTTC
d_gene: -; j_gene: TRBJ1-4; abundance: -; v_gene: TRBV9; CDR3aa: CASSVGTGGATNEKLFF; CDR3nt: TGTGCCAGCAGCGTTGGTACCGGCGGGGCAACTAATGAAAAACTGTTTTTT
d_gene: -; j_gene: TRBJ1-6; abundance: -; v_gene: TRBV6-1; CDR3aa: CASSGLGSPLHF; CDR3nt: TGTGCCAGCAGTGGTCTAGGTTCACCCCTCCACTTT
d_gene: TRBD1; j_gene: TRBJ2-1; abundance: -; v_gene: TRBV29-1; CDR3aa: CSVGPGQGFLDEQFF; CDR3nt: TGCAGCGTGGGACCGGGACAGGGGTTCCTAGATGAGCAGTTCTTC
d_gene: TRBD1; j_gene: TRBJ2-3; abundance: many; v_gene: TRBV2; CDR3aa: CASSDGTGSTDTQYF; CDR3nt: TGTGCCAGCAGTGACGGGACAGGAAGCACAGATACGCAGTATTTT
d_gene: -; j_gene: TRBJ1-6; abundance: few; v_gene: TRBV7-2; CDR3aa: CASSFDSYNSPLHF; CDR3nt: TGTGCCAGCAGCTTCGACAGCTATAATTCACCCCTCCACTTT
d_gene: -; j_gene: TRBJ2-5; abundance: many; v_gene: TRBV5-5; CDR3aa: CASSLQGEETQYF; CDR3nt: TGTGCCAGCAGCTTGCAAGGGGAAGAGACCCAGTACTTC
d_gene: TRBD2; j_gene: TRBJ2-1; abundance: many; v_gene: TRBV28; CDR3aa: CASNLAGRYNEQFF; CDR3nt: TGTGCCAGCAATCTAGCGGGAAGGTACAATGAGCAGTTCTTC
d_gene: -; j_gene: TRBJ2-7; abundance: -; v_gene: TRBV7-9; CDR3aa: CASSLPTGEQYF; CDR3nt: TGTGCCAGCAGCTTACCGACAGGCGAGCAGTACTTC
d_gene: -; j_gene: TRBJ1-2; abundance: few; v_gene: TRBV7-2; CDR3aa: CASSPDSVHGYTF; CDR3nt: TGTGCCAGCAGCCCGGACAGCGTACATGGCTACACCTTC
d_gene: -; j_gene: TRBJ2-2; abundance: few; v_gene: TRBV29-1; CDR3aa: CSVEDRRGTTGELFF; CDR3nt: TGCAGCGTTGAAGATAGGAGGGGGACGACCGGGGAGCTGTTTTTT
d_gene: TRBD1; j_gene: TRBJ2-3; abundance: many; v_gene: TRBV6-5; CDR3aa: CASSAQGTATDTQYF; CDR3nt: TGTGCCAGCAGCGCTCAGGGGACAGCCACAGATACGCAGTATTTT
d_gene: -; j_gene: TRBJ1-2; abundance: few; v_gene: TRBV3-1; CDR3aa: CASSQGVSQSGGYTF; CDR3nt: TGTGCCAGCAGCCAAGGGGTCAGTCAGAGTGGTGGCTACACCTTC
d_gene: TRBD2; j_gene: TRBJ2-7; abundance: -; v_gene: TRBV20-1; CDR3aa: CRLEREGTYEQYF; CDR3nt: TGCAGACTCGAGAGGGAGGGAACCTACGAGCAGTACTTC
d_gene: -; j_gene: TRBJ1-1; abundance: few; v_gene: TRBV20-1; CDR3aa: CSASGTPFGAFF; CDR3nt: TGCAGTGCTAGTGGGACCCCATTCGGGGCTTTCTTT
d_gene: -; j_gene: TRBJ1-2; abundance: many; v_gene: TRBV25-1; CDR3aa: CASSGPAWGYTF; CDR3nt: TGTGCCAGCAGTGGGCCGGCGTGGGGCTACACCTTC
d_gene: -; j_gene: TRBJ1-4; abundance: few; v_gene: TRBV7-6; CDR3aa: CASSYSGGLEKLFF; CDR3nt: TGTGCCAGCAGTTACTCGGGGGGGCTTGAAAAACTGTTTTTT
d_gene: -; j_gene: TRBJ1-1; abundance: -; v_gene: TRBV28; CDR3aa: CASSPRLERKNTEAFF; CDR3nt: TGTGCCAGCAGTCCCCGCCTAGAAAGGAAAAACACTGAAGCTTTCTTT
d_gene: -; j_gene: TRBJ1-1; abundance: -; v_gene: TRBV18; CDR3aa: CASSPLPGGTEAFF; CDR3nt: TGTGCCAGCTCACCACTCCCGGGTGGCACTGAAGCTTTCTTT
d_gene: -; j_gene: TRBJ2-1; abundance: many; v_gene: TRBV27; CDR3aa: CASSQRPYNEQFF; CDR3nt: TGTGCCAGCAGTCAGAGACCCTACAATGAGCAGTTCTTC
d_gene: TRBD2; j_gene: TRBJ2-1; abundance: few; v_gene: TRBV10-1; CDR3aa: CASSGLAGNNEQFF; CDR3nt: TGCGCCAGCAGCGGGCTAGCGGGTAATAATGAGCAGTTCTTC
d_gene: -; j_gene: TRBJ2-5; abundance: many; v_gene: TRBV21-1; CDR3aa: CASSINLCLRKGRETQYF; CDR3nt: TGTGCCAGCAGCATAAACCTATGTCTGAGGAAGGGCAGAGAGACCCAGTACTTC
d_gene: -; j_gene: TRBJ2-7; abundance: few; v_gene: TRBV20-1; CDR3aa: CSARDRQGNYEQYF; CDR3nt: TGCAGTGCTAGAGATAGGCAGGGTAATTACGAGCAGTACTTC
d_gene: -; j_gene: TRBJ1-1; abundance: many; v_gene: TRBV28; CDR3aa: CASSLLGENTEAFF; CDR3nt: TGTGCCAGCAGTTTATTAGGAGAGAACACTGAAGCTTTCTTT
d_gene: TRBD2; j_gene: TRBJ2-3; abundance: many; v_gene: TRBV6-2/TRBV6-3; CDR3aa: CASGGLAGWGSTDTQYF; CDR3nt: TGTGCCAGCGGGGGACTAGCGGGTTGGGGGAGCACAGATACGCAGTATTTT
d_gene: TRBD2; j_gene: TRBJ2-7; abundance: few; v_gene: TRBV28; CDR3aa: CASSFPSGSRRYEQYF; CDR3nt: TGTGCCAGCAGTTTCCCGAGCGGGAGCCGTCGTTACGAGCAGTACTTC
d_gene: TRBD1; j_gene: TRBJ2-7; abundance: -; v_gene: TRBV20-1; CDR3aa: CSALTGTGSYEQYF; CDR3nt: TGCAGTGCTTTGACCGGGACAGGATCCTACGAGCAGTACTTC
d_gene: -; j_gene: TRBJ2-5; abundance: -; v_gene: TRBV27; CDR3aa: CASRPRIQETQYF; CDR3nt: TGTGCCAGCAGGCCCAGAATCCAAGAGACCCAGTACTTC